This T cell receptor beta chain was documented in a study of T cell changes during pregnancy in multiple sclerosis. This clone was observed a few times. TCRdb's table, derived via immunoSEQ multiplex PCR, lists solely in-frame clones and lacks some. The data show tens of thousands of clones, with 75% to 95% seen just once and around 1.8% held by the top ten. This CDR3 is 15 amino acids long. Germline V gives CDR1 MDHEN, CDR2 SYDVKM. V was trimmed by 2 bases and J by 5 bases, leaving 10 bases between them. The material sequenced was peripheral blood, taken after pregnancy. The receptor was isolated from a female donor in good health, enrolled as a control in a pregnancy study. V usage is TRBV28 and J usage is TRBJ1-6, with a possible D match to TRBD1 (5 bases). The chain's CDR3 is CASSLPRANNSPLHF. CDR3 nucleotide sequence: TGTGCCAGCAGTTTACCCAGGGCCAATAATTCACCCCTCCACTTT. Full variable domain (outside the CDR3, taken from reference TRBV28 and TRBJ1-6): DVKVTQSSRYLVKRTGEKVFLECVQDMDHENMFWYRQDPGLGLRLIYFSYDVKMKEKGDIPEGYSVSREKKERFSLILESASTNQTSMYLCASSLPRANNSPLHFGNGTRLTVT.